This T cell receptor (beta chain) was found in a study of regulatory T cells in long-lasting Graves disease (dated by TCRdb to the early 2020s). The study in broad terms: Patients with newly diagnosed Graves' disease had been on antithyroid drugs for under 3 months. This study used TCR sequencing and RNA sequencing of peripheral blood to compare persistent Graves' disease patients against newly diagnosed Graves' disease patients. The study was conducted in China and was registered as a clinical trial. A total of 33 samples underwent TCR sequencing, from about 13 patients with persistent Graves' disease and 20 patients with newly diagnosed Graves' disease. Broad study findings and their caveats: Only the TCR beta chain was sequenced and analyzed. Compared with newly diagnosed patients, persistent Graves' disease patients had lower TCR Shannon entropy and fewer highly expanded clones, which suggests clonal expansion. As a limitation, the authors acknowledged that the small sample size may reduce accuracy. Only peripheral blood was studied, because thyroid tissue, the primary lesion, was inaccessible. More public clonotypes were shared among persistent patients (more than 2,500) than among newly diagnosed patients (approximately 1,000). Preferential use of TRBV28, TRBJ1-2 and TRBJ2-5 was observed in persistent disease, whereas TRBV20-1 and TRBJ2-1 were favored in newly diagnosed disease.

The time point label of this sample denotes: newly diagnosed GD, antithyroid drugs for less than 3 months. For both TCR sequencing and RNA sequencing, RNA was extracted from PBMCs using TRIzol. The diagnosis of Graves' disease followed American Thyroid Association guidelines. The patients came from an endocrinology department in Xi'an, China. Each patient gave around 9 milliliters of peripheral blood, collected in an EDTA anticoagulant tube. Ficoll Paque Plus density gradient separation was used to isolate PBMCs, and no additional T cell sorting was done. RNA quality was checked with an Agilent 2100 Bioanalyzer and agarose gel, and concentration with a NanoDrop 2000. This clonotype was detected ten times or more. This receptor's antigen is unknown. No much larger clone exists at a distance of one base, and base qualities are not known. Libraries were made using multiplex PCR. Sequencing used an Illumina HiSeq 4000. CDR3 regions were amplified by Arm-PCR with iRepertoire HTBI primers to construct TCR beta libraries. Before sequencing, the PCR products underwent gel purification. The paper's data handling went like this. Gene usage analysis of CDR3 amino acid clonotypes used the 62 TRBV and 14 TRBJ segments found across samples. COPE and FqMerger were used to merge filtered high-quality paired reads into contigs. Contigs were aligned with BLAST to IMGT TRBV, TRBD and TRBJ reference genes, and CDR3 was defined per IMGT. Any clonotype with a frequency above 0.1% was classified as a highly expanded clone. Repertoire diversity was measured by Shannon entropy, and V-J evenness by the Gini coefficient. A clonotype was considered public if more than one individual shared it. TCRdb itself trimmed the public reads at Q25 with fastp, ran MiXCR and retained productive beta chains. Rows with one shared CDR3 protein collapse into an entry with the most common genes and DNA. The V and J calls come from TCRdb's annotation, not from the publication. The sample table lists about 350,000 distinct CDR3 sequences, about 16% of them with a count of one. Together, the top ten hold 20% of the sample.

V is pruned by 7 bases and J by 3 bases, leaving 6 bases of the junction without a gene match. The CDR1 and CDR2 encoded by the germline V gene are MDHEN and SYDVKM. The CDR3 has 13 amino acids, counting the end cysteine and phenylalanine. Only the CDR3 region is kept as DNA, spanning 39 bases read in frame from base 1. A further study also used this sample, focusing on T cells in Graves' hyperthyroidism and ophthalmopathy. The second study, in turn, reports: Graves' hyperthyroidism was defined as stable when no progression to ophthalmopathy occurred over 18 months of follow-up. Hyperthyroidism patients were newly diagnosed, with disease duration under 2 months, and aged 18 to 65 years. Any patient with an uncontrolled infection, another autoimmune disease, pregnancy or lactation was excluded. Diagnoses were based on clinical symptoms, serum thyroxine and TRAb, thyroid ultrasound and orbital computed tomography. The TCR CDR3 was subjected to a first round of RT-PCR using the HTBI primer set and the Qiagen OneStep RT-PCR kit. Most expanded thyroid clonotypes (frequency above 0.001) were also found in blood, which suggests that blood repertoires may mirror thyroid immune responses. A 13 V-J signature model separated ophthalmopathy from stable hyperthyroidism, with around 90% sensitivity and roughly 81% specificity in cross-validation and 80%/75% in testing. In validation, the model predicted progression to ophthalmopathy a median of about 6 months before onset, with approximately 71% sensitivity and 72.22% specificity. To identify TCR V-J signatures that set the groups apart, the researchers used a discovery cohort of about a hundred patients, made up of 40 to 45 with Graves' ophthalmopathy and 57 with stable Graves' hyperthyroidism. An independent validation cohort of about 19 hyperthyroidism patients and 17 patients who later progressed to ophthalmopathy tested prospective prediction of ophthalmopathy. The 85 to 100 discovery patients were divided at random into training and test sets in a 7:3 ratio. The study also compared thyroid tissue and blood T-cell repertoires from several Graves' hyperthyroidism patients. After sampling, hyperthyroidism patients received methimazole starting at 30 mg daily, and ophthalmopathy patients received high-dose intravenous methylprednisolone. Libraries were constructed in a second round of multiplex PCR, after which size selection and purification were performed. Sequencing of the libraries was done on an Illumina HiSeq2000 using paired-end 100 bp reads. SOAPnuke was used to process the raw data, throwing out any read that contained adapters or uncalled bases, had a mean Phred below 15, or lacked an exact constant-primer or identifier match. COPE v1.2.5 was used to merge the high-quality paired reads, and each unique nucleotide sequence was defined as a clonotype. MiTCR v1.1 was used to align clonotypes to the IMGT TRBV, TRBD and TRBJ reference segments. The analysis included only V-J combinations with a frequency above 0.0001, which together covered 99% to 99.2% of the repertoires. A TCS score was defined as the ratio between F50 (clonal expansion) and ExV (chaos), using BLOSUM62-based TCRdist between CDR3 peptides within each V-J. Welch's t-statistics and random forest reduced roughly 500 V-J features to 10 to 15, which were used in a naive Bayes classifier (R e1071). No statistical method was used to fix the sample size in advance, and group allocation was not hidden from the investigators. TCR Vbeta CDR3 sequencing of 130 to 150 peripheral blood samples (roughly 43 ophthalmopathy, some 75 hyperthyroidism and some 17 progressor patients) is reported in the paper.

This receptor was identified in a woman between 18 and 30 years old with Graves disease. Donor details come from another sample of the same person, matched by shared clones. The sequence links TRBV28 to TRBJ2-7, with TRBD2 matching 7 junction bases. Sequenced material: peripheral blood mononuclear cells (PBMCs), taken at new diagnosis, from a patient treated with antithyroid drugs. DNA sequence: TGTGCCAGCACGGGAGGTGACAGCTACGAGCAGTACTTC. Its protein reads: CASTGGDSYEQYF.